This T cell receptor (beta chain) was obtained from a study of cytomegalovirus exposure and HLA in healthy donors. PCR involved 60 Vbeta and 13 Jbeta primers. Clones were read by immunoSEQ multiplex PCR, and TCRdb kept only the in-frame ones, dropping some. The data show approximately 150,000 clones, with approximately 73% seen just once and 1.6% held by the top ten. This clone was observed a handful of times. This TCR came from a woman aged 18 to 35 in good health and CMV-seronegative. The sequenced material came from PBMCs.

The CDR3 loop reads CASRPTGDGSGYTF. The DNA for the CDR3 is TGTGCCAGCAGGCCGACAGGGGACGGAAGTGGCTACACCTTC. This chain joins TRBV6-5 and TRBJ1-2, with 8 bases matching TRBD1. Trimming at V came to 6 bases and at J to 7 bases, leaving 10 bases not matched to a gene. The CDR3 loop spans 14 amino acids. Germline V gene sequence: CDR1 MNHEY, CDR2 SVGAGI.